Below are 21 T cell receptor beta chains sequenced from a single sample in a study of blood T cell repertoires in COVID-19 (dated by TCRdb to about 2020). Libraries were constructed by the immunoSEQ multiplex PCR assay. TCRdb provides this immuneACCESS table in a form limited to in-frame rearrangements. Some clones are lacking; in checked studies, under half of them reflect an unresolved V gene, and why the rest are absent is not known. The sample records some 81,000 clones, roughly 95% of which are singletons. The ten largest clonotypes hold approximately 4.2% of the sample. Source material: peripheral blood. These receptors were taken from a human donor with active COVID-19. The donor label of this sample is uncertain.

CDR3 amino acids: CASSPLDTQYF. The CDR3 DNA sequence: TGTGCCAGCAGCCCCCTGGATACGCAGTATTTT. The genes are TRBV7-8 and TRBJ2-3; the D is unclear. Germline V CDR1 and CDR2: SGHVS, FQNEAQ. Trimming cost V 5 bases and J 6 bases, with 6 bases left between them. The CDR3 contains 11 residues.

CDR3 coding DNA: TGTGCCAGCAGAGCTTACAGGGGGCAGAATTCACCCCTCCACTTT. Encoded protein: CASRAYRGQNSPLHF. The chain recombines TRBV6-5 with TRBJ1-6; 9 bases line up with TRBD1. This CDR3 region has 15 residues. Unmatched junction bases numbered 7, after V lost 6 bases and J lost 7 bases. Germline CDR1 and CDR2: MNHEY and SVGAGI.

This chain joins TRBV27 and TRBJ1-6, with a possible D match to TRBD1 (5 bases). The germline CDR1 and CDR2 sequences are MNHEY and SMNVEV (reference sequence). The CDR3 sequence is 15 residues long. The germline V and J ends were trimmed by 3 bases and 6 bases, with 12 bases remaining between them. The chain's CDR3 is CASSFVFGGNSPLHF. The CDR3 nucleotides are TGTGCCAGCAGTTTTGTGTTCGGGGGTAATTCACCCCTCCACTTT.

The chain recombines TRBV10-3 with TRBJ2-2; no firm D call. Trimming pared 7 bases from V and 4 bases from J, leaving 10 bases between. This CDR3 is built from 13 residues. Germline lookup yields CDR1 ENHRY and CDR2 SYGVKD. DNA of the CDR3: TGTGCCATCAATATTCTAGGCACCGGGGAGCTGTTTTTT. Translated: CAINILGTGELFF.

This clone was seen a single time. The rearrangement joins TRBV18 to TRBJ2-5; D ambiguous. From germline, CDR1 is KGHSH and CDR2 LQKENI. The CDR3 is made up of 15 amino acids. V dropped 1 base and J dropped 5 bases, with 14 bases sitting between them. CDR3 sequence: CASSPLSEVPETQYF. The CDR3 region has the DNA TGTGCCAGCTCACCACTGTCAGAAGTCCCGGAGACCCAGTACTTC.

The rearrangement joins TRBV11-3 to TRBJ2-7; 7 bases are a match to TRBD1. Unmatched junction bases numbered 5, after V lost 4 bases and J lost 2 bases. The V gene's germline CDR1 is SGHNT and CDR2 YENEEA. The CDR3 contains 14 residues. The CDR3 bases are TGTGCCAGCAGCTCCGACAGGGCCCCCTACGAGCAGTACTTC. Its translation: CASSSDRAPYEQYF.

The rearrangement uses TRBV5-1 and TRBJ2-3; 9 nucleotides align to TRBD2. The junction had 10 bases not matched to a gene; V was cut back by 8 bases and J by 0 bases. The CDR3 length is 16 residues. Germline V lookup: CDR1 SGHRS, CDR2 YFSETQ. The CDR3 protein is CASPKEGLASTDTQYF. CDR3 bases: TGCGCCAGTCCCAAGGAGGGACTAGCTAGCACAGATACGCAGTATTTT.

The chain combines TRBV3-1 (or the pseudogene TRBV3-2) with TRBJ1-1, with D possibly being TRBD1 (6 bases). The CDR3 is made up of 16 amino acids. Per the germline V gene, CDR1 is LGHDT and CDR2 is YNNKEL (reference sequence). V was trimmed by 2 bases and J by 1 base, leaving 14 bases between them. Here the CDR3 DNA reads TGTGCCAGCAGCCAATACGCTAGACAGGAGAACACTGAAGCTTTCTTT. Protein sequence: CASSQYARQENTEAFF.

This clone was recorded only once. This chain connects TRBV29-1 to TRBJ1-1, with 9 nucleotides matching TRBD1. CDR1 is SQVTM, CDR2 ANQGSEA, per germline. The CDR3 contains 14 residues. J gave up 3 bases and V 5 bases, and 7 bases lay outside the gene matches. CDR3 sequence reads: CSVHRGQGDTEAFF. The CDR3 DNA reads TGCAGCGTTCACAGGGGGCAAGGGGACACTGAAGCTTTCTTT. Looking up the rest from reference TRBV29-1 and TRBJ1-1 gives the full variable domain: SAVISQKPSRDICQRGTSLTIQCQVDSQVTMMFWYRQQPGQSLTLIATANQGSEATYESGFVIDKFPISRPNLTFSTLTVSNMSPEDSSIYLCSVHRGQGDTEAFFGQGTRLTVV.

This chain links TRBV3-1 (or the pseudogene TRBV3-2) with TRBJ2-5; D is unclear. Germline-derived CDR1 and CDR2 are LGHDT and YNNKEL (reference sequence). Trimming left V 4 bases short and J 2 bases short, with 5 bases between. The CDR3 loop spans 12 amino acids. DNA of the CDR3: TGTGCCAGCAGCCCCTTTCAAGAGACCCAGTACTTC. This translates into CASSPFQETQYF.

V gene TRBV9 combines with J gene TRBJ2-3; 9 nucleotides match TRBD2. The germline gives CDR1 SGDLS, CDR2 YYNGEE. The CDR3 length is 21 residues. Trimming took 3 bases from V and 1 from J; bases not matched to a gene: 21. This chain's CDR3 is CASSARLREGKRGVGTDTQYF. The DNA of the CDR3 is TGTGCCAGCAGCGCCAGACTGAGGGAGGGAAAGCGGGGGGTGGGCACAGATACGCAGTATTTT.

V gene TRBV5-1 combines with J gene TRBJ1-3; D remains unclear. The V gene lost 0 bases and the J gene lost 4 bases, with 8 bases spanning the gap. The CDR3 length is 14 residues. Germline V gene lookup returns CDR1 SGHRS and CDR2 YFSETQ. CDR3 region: CASSLANRGNTIYF. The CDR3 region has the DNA TGCGCCAGCAGCTTGGCCAATCGGGGAAACACCATATATTTT.

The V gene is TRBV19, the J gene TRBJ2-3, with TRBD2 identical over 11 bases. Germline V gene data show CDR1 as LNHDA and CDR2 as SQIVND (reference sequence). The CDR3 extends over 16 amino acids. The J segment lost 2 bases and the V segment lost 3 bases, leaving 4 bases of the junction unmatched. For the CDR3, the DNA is TGTGCCAGTAGTATCCCGACTAGCGGGGTCACAGATACGCAGTATTTT. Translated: CASSIPTSGVTDTQYF.

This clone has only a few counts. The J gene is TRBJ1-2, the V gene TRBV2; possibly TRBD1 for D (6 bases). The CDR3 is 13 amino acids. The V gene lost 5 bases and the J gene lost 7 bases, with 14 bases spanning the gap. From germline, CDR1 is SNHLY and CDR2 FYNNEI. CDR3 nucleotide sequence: TGTGCCAGCAGTCTTCAGGGGAGGGCTGGCTACACCTTC. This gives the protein CASSLQGRAGYTF.

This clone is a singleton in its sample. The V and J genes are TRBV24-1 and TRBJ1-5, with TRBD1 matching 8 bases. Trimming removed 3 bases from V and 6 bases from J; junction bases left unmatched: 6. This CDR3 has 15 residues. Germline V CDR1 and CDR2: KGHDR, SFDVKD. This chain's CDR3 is CATSDGRTGRQPQHF. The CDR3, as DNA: TGTGCCACCAGTGATGGGAGGACAGGGCGTCAGCCCCAGCATTTT.

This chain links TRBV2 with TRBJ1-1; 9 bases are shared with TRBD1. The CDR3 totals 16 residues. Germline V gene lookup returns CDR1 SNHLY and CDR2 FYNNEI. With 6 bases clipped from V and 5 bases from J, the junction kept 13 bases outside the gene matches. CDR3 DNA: TGTGCCAGCAGCCCTCTTTTACAGGGGGCTAGGACTGAAGCTTTCTTT. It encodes CASSPLLQGARTEAFF.

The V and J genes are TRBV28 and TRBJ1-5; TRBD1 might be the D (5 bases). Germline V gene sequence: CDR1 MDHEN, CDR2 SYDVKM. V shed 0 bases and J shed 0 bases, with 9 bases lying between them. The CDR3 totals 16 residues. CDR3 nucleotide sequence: TGTGCCAGCAGTTTATGGGCAGGGCTTAGCAATCAGCCCCAGCATTTT. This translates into CASSLWAGLSNQPQHF.

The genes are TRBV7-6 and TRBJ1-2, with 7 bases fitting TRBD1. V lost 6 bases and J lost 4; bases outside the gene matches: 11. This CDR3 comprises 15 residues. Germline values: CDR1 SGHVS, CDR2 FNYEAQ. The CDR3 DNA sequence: TGTGCCAGCAGTCCTACGGGACAGCAAATCTATGGCTACACCTTC. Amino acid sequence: CASSPTGQQIYGYTF.

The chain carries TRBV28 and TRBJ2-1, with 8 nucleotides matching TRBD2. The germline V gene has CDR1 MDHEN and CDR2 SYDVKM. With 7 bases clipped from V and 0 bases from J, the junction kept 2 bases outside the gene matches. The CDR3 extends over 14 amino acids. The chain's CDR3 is CASKSGSSYNEQFF. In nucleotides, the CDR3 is TGTGCCAGCAAGAGCGGGAGCTCCTACAATGAGCAGTTCTTC.

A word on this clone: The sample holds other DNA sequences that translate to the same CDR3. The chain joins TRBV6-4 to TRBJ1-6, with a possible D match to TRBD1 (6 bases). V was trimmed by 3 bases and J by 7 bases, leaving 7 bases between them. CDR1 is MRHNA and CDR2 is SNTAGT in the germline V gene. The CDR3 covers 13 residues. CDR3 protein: CASSETGNSPLHF. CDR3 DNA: TGTGCCAGCAGTGAAACAGGGAATTCACCCCTCCACTTT.

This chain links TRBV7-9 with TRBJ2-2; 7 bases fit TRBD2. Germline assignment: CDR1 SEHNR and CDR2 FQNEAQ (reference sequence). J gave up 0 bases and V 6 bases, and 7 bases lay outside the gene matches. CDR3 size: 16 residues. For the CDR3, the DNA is TGTGCCAGCAGATCCGCGGGACTAACGAACACCGGGGAGCTGTTTTTT. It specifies CASRSAGLTNTGELFF. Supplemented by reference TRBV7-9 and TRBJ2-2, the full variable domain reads DTGVSQNPRHKITKRGQNVTFRCDPISEHNRLYWYRQTLGQGPEFLTYFQNEAQLEKSRLLSDRFSAERPKGSFSTLEIQRTEQGDSAMYLCASRSAGLTNTGELFFGEGSRLTVL.